This TCR beta chain was sequenced during a study of blood T cell repertoires in COVID-19. Method: immunoSEQ multiplex PCR; TCRdb's copy keeps in-frame clones and lacks some. The sample yields hundreds of thousands of clones, around 86% seen once. Sequenced: PBMCs or T cells enriched from blood (not recorded which). The sequence was collected from a man in his forties who had recovered from COVID-19.

The CDR3 sequence: CASSETLSGASTDTQYF. In DNA form, the CDR3 reads TGTGCCAGCAGTGAGACCCTTAGCGGAGCTAGCACAGATACGCAGTATTTT. This chain connects TRBV6-1 to TRBJ2-3; TRBD2 is a possible D gene (6 bases). The CDR3 is made up of 17 amino acids. From germline, CDR1 is MNHNS and CDR2 SASEGT. V lost 3 bases to trimming and J lost 0 bases, with 16 bases between them.